A selection of T cell receptor beta chains follows, all from one sample in a study of shared clonotypes between healthy human individuals. The method was immunoSEQ multiplex PCR; TCRdb's version includes in-frame clones alone and lacks a portion of them. This sample has about 340,000 clones, with about 70% found just once. The specimen sequenced was memory CD4+ T cells sorted from blood. The receptors come from a man aged 30 to 39 in good health. Both conserved end residues are part of each CDR3. D genes are given only for firm matches. The size of a clone is reported for some rows only, either as once, few or many, or as a class for expanded clones.

>TRBJ2-7|TRBV27|-|13|TRBD1
TGTGCCAGCAGCAGACAGGGGCCCTACGAGCAGTACTTC
CASSRQGPYEQYF
>TRBJ2-3|TRBV18|-|13|TRBD1
TGTGCCAGCTCGAGGACAGGGGGAGATACGCAGTATTTT
CASSRTGGDTQYF
>TRBJ1-2|TRBV2|-|13|-
TGTGCCAGCAGCGAGGGACCTAACTATGGCTACACCTTC
CASSEGPNYGYTF
>TRBJ2-1|TRBV5-5|-|15|-
TGTGCCAGCAGCTTGGTAGGGACGCTCTACAATGAGCAGTTCTTC
CASSLVGTLYNEQFF
>TRBJ2-7|TRBV14|-|18|TRBD2
TGTGCCAGCAGCCACTCCCACTTAGAGCGGGAGGGATCCTACGAGCAGTACTTC
CASSHSHLEREGSYEQYF
>TRBJ2-6|TRBV15|-|17|TRBD2
TGTGCCACCAGCAGATTGGGAGGGATCTCTGGGGCCAACGTCCTGACTTTC
CATSRLGGISGANVLTF
>TRBJ1-1|TRBV5-1|-|14|TRBD1
TGCGCCAGCAGCCCTCATACAGGGGGCACTGAAGCTTTCTTT
CASSPHTGGTEAFF
>TRBJ2-1|TRBV7-2|-|14|TRBD1
TGTGCCAGCAGCCGGACAGGGGGCAGAGATGAGCAGTTCTTC
CASSRTGGRDEQFF
>TRBJ1-4|TRBV15|-|15|TRBD1
TGTGCCACCAGAAAGGACAGGGAAAAGCGGGAAAAACTGTTTTTT
CATRKDREKREKLFF
>TRBJ2-7|TRBV2|-|12|-
TGTGCCAGCAGTGAGGGGTACTACGAGCAGTACTTC
CASSEGYYEQYF
>TRBJ2-3|TRBV5-1|-|14|-
TGCGCCAGCTCGGACAGCTATCGCACAGATACGCAGTATTTT
CASSDSYRTDTQYF
>TRBJ2-7|TRBV7-9|-|13|-
TGTGCCAGCAGCTCCCAGGTCCTCGGCGAGCAGTACTTC
CASSSQVLGEQYF
>TRBJ1-2|TRBV11-2|-|14|-
TGTGCCAGCAGCTCCCTTGGGGGGGGCTATGGCTACACCTTC
CASSSLGGGYGYTF
>TRBJ1-2|TRBV2|once|15|TRBD1
TGTGCCAGCAGTCCTCCTCATCCGGGACAGGGGAGCTACACCTTC
CASSPPHPGQGSYTF
>TRBJ2-1|TRBV28|-|15|TRBD2
TGTGCCAGCAGTGAGCTAGCGGGAGCCTACAATGAGCAGTTCTTC
CASSELAGAYNEQFF
>TRBJ1-2|TRBV30|-|11|-
TGTGCCTGCAAACAGGACTATGGCTACACCTTC
CACKQDYGYTF
>TRBJ2-3|TRBV15|once|18|TRBD2
TGTGCCACCAGCAGTCCGGGACTAGCGGGTCCCAAGGCGGATACGCAGTATTTT
CATSSPGLAGPKADTQYF
>TRBJ2-5|TRBV5-1|-|14|-
TGCGCCAGCAGCTTGGGGGGTTTCCAAGAGACCCAGTACTTC
CASSLGGFQETQYF
>TRBJ2-1|TRBV5-1|-|17|-
TGCGCCAGCTCCCCCCTACCAGCGGAACAGGCCTACAATGAGCAGTTCTTC
CASSPLPAEQAYNEQFF
>TRBJ2-1|TRBV10-1|-|14|TRBD2
TGCGCCAGCAGTGAAACTAGCGGACACAATGAGCAGTTCTTC
CASSETSGHNEQFF
>TRBJ2-7|TRBV5-4|-|14|TRBD2
TGTGCCAGCAGCTTGCGACTAGCGGGAGCCGAGCAGTACTTC
CASSLRLAGAEQYF
>TRBJ1-1|TRBV5-1|-|14|TRBD1
TGCGCCAGCAGAGAGGGACAGCAGAACACTGAAGCTTTCTTT
CASREGQQNTEAFF
>TRBJ2-1|TRBV4-2|-|16|TRBD1
TGTGCCAGCAGCCAAGGGAACAGGGGGCTTAACAATGAGCAGTTCTTC
CASSQGNRGLNNEQFF
>TRBJ1-2|TRBV21-1|few|12|-
TGTGCCAGCAGCATGACACGTTATGGCTACACCTTC
CASSMTRYGYTF
>TRBJ2-3|TRBV9|-|14|-
TGTGCCAGCGGGAGGGACATTGGCACAGATACGCAGTATTTT
CASGRDIGTDTQYF
>TRBJ2-5|TRBV29-1|-|16|-
TGCAGCGTTGTTAATGGGTCCGGGTCTTTTGGGGAGACCCAGTACTTC
CSVVNGSGSFGETQYF
>TRBJ2-2|TRBV5-6|-|16|-
TGTGCCAGCAGCTTATTAGGGGATAAAGTTACCGGGGAGCTGTTTTTT
CASSLLGDKVTGELFF
>TRBJ2-5|TRBV18|-|16|TRBD1
TGTGCCAGCTCACCACGGACAGGGCGGGTAAAAGAGACCCAGTACTTC
CASSPRTGRVKETQYF
>TRBJ2-1|TRBV6-4|many|17|-
TGTGCCAGCAGTGACTCGATCGCGGCCAGCTCCTACAATGAGCAGTTCTTC
CASSDSIAASSYNEQFF
>TRBJ2-6|TRBV6-5|-|14|-
TGTGCCAGCAACCCGACGCCGAGGGCCAACGTCCTGACTTTC
CASNPTPRANVLTF
>TRBJ2-5|TRBV30|-|14|-
TGTGCCTGGAGTGTCCTGCGGAACCAAGAGACCCAGTACTTC
CAWSVLRNQETQYF
>TRBJ2-1|TRBV4-3|-|14|-
TGCGCCAGCAGCCGTGACTTGGTAAACAATGAGCAGTTCTTC
CASSRDLVNNEQFF
>TRBJ1-1|TRBV19|few|13|-
TGTGCCAGTATTGGAGGGTTTGTGACTGAAGCTTTCTTT
CASIGGFVTEAFF
>TRBJ2-7|TRBV14|-|11|-
TGTGCCAGCAGCCAAGTATTCGAGCAGTACTTC
CASSQVFEQYF
>TRBJ2-3|TRBV29-1|-|14|-
TGCAGCGTTGCGACAGCATCGGTGGCAGATACGCAGTATTTT
CSVATASVADTQYF
>TRBJ2-5|TRBV5-4|-|13|-
TGTGCCAGCAGCTTCGGAAACGAAGAGACCCAGTACTTC
CASSFGNEETQYF
>TRBJ2-7|TRBV7-8|-|14|-
TGTGCCAGCAGCCTAACCGGGATCCCCTACGAGCAGTACTTC
CASSLTGIPYEQYF
>TRBJ2-7|TRBV28|-|15|TRBD1
TGTGCCAGCAGTCGTTTGGACAGGAGCTCCTACGAGCAGTACTTC
CASSRLDRSSYEQYF
>TRBJ2-7|TRBV6-1|-|11|-
TGTGCCAGCAGTGAAGGGTTCGAGCAGTACTTC
CASSEGFEQYF
>TRBJ1-5|TRBV28|once|14|TRBD1
TGTGCCAGCAGTTCAGGGGGCAAAAGTCAGCCCCAGCATTTT
CASSSGGKSQPQHF
>TRBJ2-5|TRBV19|once|15|-
TGTGCCAGTAGTTCAAGGGGGAGGCCTCAAGAGACCCAGTACTTC
CASSSRGRPQETQYF
>TRBJ2-3|TRBV5-1|-|14|-
TGCGCCAGCAGCTCACGGGGAAGCACAGATACGCAGTATTTT
CASSSRGSTDTQYF
>TRBJ2-1|TRBV5-4|-|15|-
TGTGCCAGCACTCGCGACAGGTACTCCTACAATGAGCAGTTCTTC
CASTRDRYSYNEQFF
>TRBJ2-3|TRBV10-1|-|15|-
TGCGCCAGCAGTGAGGGAAAGCCAGCCCTAGGTACGCAGTATTTT
CASSEGKPALGTQYF
>TRBJ1-4|TRBV6-6|-|16|TRBD1
TGTGCCAGCACGTTCGGACAGGGGATTTCGGATGAAAAACTGTTTTTT
CASTFGQGISDEKLFF
>TRBJ1-2|TRBV28|-|15|-
TGTGCCAGCAGTTTACTAGACAGGAAGAACTATGGCTACACCTTC
CASSLLDRKNYGYTF
>TRBJ2-1|TRBV6-1|-|13|TRBD2
TGTGCCAGCAGTGTGACTAGCATACATGAGCAGTTCTTC
CASSVTSIHEQFF
>TRBJ1-1|TRBV5-1|-|14|TRBD1
TGCGCCAGCAGCTCACAGGGGTCGGGGACTGAAGCTTTCTTT
CASSSQGSGTEAFF
>TRBJ2-3|TRBV7-2|-|16|TRBD2
TGTGCCAGCAGCTTAGTTATAGCGGGAGGCTCAGGGCCGCAGTATTTT
CASSLVIAGGSGPQYF
>TRBJ2-7|TRBV4-3|-|14|-
TGCGCCAGCAGCCAAGAAGGACGGAGCTACGAGCAGTACTTC
CASSQEGRSYEQYF
>TRBJ2-5|TRBV11-2|few|15|-
TGTGCCAGCAGCCCGGGGACCGGTTTGCGGGAGACCCAGTACTTC
CASSPGTGLRETQYF
>TRBJ1-5|TRBV25-1|few|14|TRBD1
TGTGCCAGCAGTGCTGGGACAGCCAATCAGCCCCAGCATTTT
CASSAGTANQPQHF